A single sample is the source of the 9 T cell receptor beta chains below, sequenced in a study of blood T cells in healthy people across ages. Together with a sample-barcoded 5' primer, a J-beta primer mix was included in a second PCR lasting roughly 6 to 12 cycles. TCRdb independently ran MiXCR on the 5' RACE reads; one entry per CDR3 protein. The table records approximately 900,000 distinct CDR3 sequences, around 49% of them present only once. The material sequenced was blood. All receptors derive from a man aged 25-45 years in good health.

This clonotype was seen only a few times. A much larger clone is a single base away; this may be a read error. V is TRBV4-2 and J is TRBJ2-5; D might be TRBD2 (7 bases). Between the trimmed V and J ends, which lost 1 base and 4 bases, there was a span of 16 bases. The germline V gene has CDR1 LGHNA and CDR2 YNFKEQ. CDR3 length: 16 residues. The CDR3 DNA is TGTGCCAGCAGCCAAGTTGTATCGGGGGGCGGAGAGACCCAGTACTTC. Protein: CASSQVVSGGGETQYF.

This chain uses TRBV4-1 with TRBJ1-1; D remains unclear. Trimming stripped 0 bases from V and 3 bases from J, with 11 bases between. Looked up from germline, CDR1 is MGHRA and CDR2 is YSYEKL. This CDR3 has 15 residues. In DNA form, the CDR3 reads TGCGCCAGCAGCCAAGAATTCCGGGCCTACACTGAAGCTTTCTTT. This codes for CASSQEFRAYTEAFF.

The chain employs TRBV11-2 and TRBJ1-2, with D possibly matching TRBD1 (6 bases). Trimming left V 1 base short and J 4 bases short, with 22 bases between. Germline CDR1 and CDR2: SGHAT and FQNNGV. This CDR3 has 18 residues. As DNA, the CDR3 is TGTGCCAGCAGCTTAGCTCCCTTAGGGGGGACATCACTCTATGGCTACACCTTC. Protein sequence: CASSLAPLGGTSLYGYTF.

This clonotype occurred a few times. The genes are TRBV29-1 and TRBJ2-7; tentative D call: TRBD1 (6 bases). CDR3 length: 15 amino acids. Germline V gene data show CDR1 as SQVTM and CDR2 as ANQGSEA. V lost 4 bases to trimming and J lost 2 bases, with 18 bases between them. The CDR3 DNA reads TGCAGCGTTGTTCGTGCTGGGGGCGGTACCTACGAGCAGTACTTC. This gives the protein CSVVRAGGGTYEQYF.

The chain recombines TRBV29-1 with TRBJ1-2; D perhaps matches TRBD1 (6 bases). CDR1 is SQVTM, CDR2 ANQGSEA, per germline. The CDR3 totals 12 residues. With 3 bases removed from V and 8 bases from J, the gap between germline ends came to 13 bases. Here the CDR3 reads CSVEPRGQGYTF. The DNA for the CDR3 is TGCAGCGTTGAGCCCCGGGGGCAAGGCTACACCTTC.

The chain carries TRBV4-1 and TRBJ2-5, with D maybe TRBD1 (5 bases). The DNA matches TRBJ2-7 better at its end, which makes the J call doubtful. This CDR3 is built from 14 residues. Per the germline V gene, CDR1 is MGHRA and CDR2 is YSYEKL. The CDR3 nucleotides read TGCGCCAGCAGCCAATCCGACAGCCTCTACGAGCAGTACTTC. Its translation: CASSQSDSLYEQYF.

Notes on this clonotype: One end of the junction varies from germline; a read error may be responsible. The chain has TRBV12-3 or TRBV12-4 and TRBJ2-1; D not resolved. The CDR3 is 15 residues long. CDR3: CASSLGENSHNEQFF. CDR3 nucleotide sequence: TGTGCCAGCAGTTTGGGTGAGAACTCCCACAATGAGCAGTTCTTC.

This clonotype was counted only a few times. The gene calls are TRBV2 and TRBJ2-1; D is possibly TRBD2 (5 bases). This CDR3 region has 13 residues. The germline V gene has CDR1 SNHLY and CDR2 FYNNEI. V was trimmed by 3 bases and J by 10 bases, leaving 13 bases between them. In DNA form, the CDR3 reads TGTGCCAGCAGTGATGGGAGACTCCCCGAGCAGTTCTTC. Its translation: CASSDGRLPEQFF.

The count of this clonotype is one. The chain couples TRBV29-1 to TRBJ2-7, with 10 positions matching TRBD1. V was clipped by 7 bases and J by 1 base; unmatched bases: 4. CDR1 is SQVTM and CDR2 is ANQGSEA in the germline V gene. This CDR3 contains 13 residues. DNA for the CDR3: TGCAGCGGGGGACAGGGGCCATCCTACGAGCAGTACTTC. Translating gives CSGGQGPSYEQYF.